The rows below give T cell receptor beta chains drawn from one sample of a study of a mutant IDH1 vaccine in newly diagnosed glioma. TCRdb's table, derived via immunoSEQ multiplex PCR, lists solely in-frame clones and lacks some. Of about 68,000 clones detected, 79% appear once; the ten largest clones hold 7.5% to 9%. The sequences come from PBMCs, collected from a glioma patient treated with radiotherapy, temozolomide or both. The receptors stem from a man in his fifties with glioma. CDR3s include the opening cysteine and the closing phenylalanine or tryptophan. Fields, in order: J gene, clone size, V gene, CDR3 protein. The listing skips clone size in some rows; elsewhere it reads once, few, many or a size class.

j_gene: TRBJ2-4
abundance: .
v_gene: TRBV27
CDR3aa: CASSPTSGGYRAKNIQYF

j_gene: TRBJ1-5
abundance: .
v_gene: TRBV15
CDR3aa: CATSPDRTYGPQHF

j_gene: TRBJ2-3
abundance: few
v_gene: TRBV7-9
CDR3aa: CASSLDLAGGTDTQYF

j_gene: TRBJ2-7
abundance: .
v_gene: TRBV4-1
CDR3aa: CASSQQASSYEQYF

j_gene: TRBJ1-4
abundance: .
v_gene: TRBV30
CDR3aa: CAWKRGNEKLFF

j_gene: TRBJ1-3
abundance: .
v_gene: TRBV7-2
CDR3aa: CASSPDSPLSGNTIYF

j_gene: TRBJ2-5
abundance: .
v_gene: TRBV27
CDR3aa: CASSGGAWETQYF

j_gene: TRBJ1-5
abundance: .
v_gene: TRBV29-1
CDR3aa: CSVAGTVNQPQHF

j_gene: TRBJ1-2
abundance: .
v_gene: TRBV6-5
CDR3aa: CASSPVGTYGYTF

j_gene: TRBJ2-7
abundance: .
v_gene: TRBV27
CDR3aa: CASSLGDRTYEQYF

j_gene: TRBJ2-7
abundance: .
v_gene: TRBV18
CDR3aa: CASSPPTGTGAYEQYF

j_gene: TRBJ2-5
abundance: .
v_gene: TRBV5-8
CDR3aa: CASTSGGGHPGEETQYF

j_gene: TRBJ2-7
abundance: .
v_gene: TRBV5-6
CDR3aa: CASSRRTGVVDEQYF

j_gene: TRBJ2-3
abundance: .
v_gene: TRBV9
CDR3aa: CASSVAPDRGKGDTQYF

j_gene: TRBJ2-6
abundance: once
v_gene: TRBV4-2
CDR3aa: CASSQVGTGANVLTF

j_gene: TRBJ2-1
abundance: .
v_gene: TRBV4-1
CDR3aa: CASSQDVGLYNEQFF

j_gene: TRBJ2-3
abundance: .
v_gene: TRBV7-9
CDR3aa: CASSLLGTEYTDTQYF